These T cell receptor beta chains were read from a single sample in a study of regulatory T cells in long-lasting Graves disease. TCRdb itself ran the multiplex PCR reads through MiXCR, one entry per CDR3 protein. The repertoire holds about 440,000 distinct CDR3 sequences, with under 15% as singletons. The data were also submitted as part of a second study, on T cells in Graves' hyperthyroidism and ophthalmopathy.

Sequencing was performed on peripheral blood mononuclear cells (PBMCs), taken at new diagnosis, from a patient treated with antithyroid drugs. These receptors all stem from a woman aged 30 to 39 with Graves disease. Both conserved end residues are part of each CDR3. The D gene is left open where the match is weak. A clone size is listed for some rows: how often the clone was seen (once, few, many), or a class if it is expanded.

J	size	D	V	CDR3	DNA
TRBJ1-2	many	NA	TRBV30	CAWSLPGPYGYTF	TGTGCCTGGAGCCTACCGGGGCCCTATGGCTACACCTTC
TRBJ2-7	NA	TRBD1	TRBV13	CASSLKDRGPYEQYF	TGTGCCAGCAGCTTAAAGGACAGGGGGCCCTACGAGCAGTACTTC
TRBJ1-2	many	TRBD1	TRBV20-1	CSARAADRADYGYTF	TGCAGTGCTAGAGCAGCGGACAGGGCGGACTATGGCTACACCTTC
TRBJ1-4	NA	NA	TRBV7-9	CASSPHGGHEKLFF	TGTGCCAGCAGCCCGCACGGGGGGCACGAAAAACTGTTTTTT
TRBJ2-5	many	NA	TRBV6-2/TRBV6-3	CASSPATSPETQYF	TGTGCCAGCAGCCCGGCTACTAGTCCGGAGACCCAGTACTTC
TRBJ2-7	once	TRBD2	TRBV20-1	CSGLAVYEQYF	TGCAGTGGTCTAGCGGTTTACGAGCAGTACTTC
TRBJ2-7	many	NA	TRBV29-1	CSVEAGEGYEQYF	TGCAGCGTTGAAGCGGGAGAGGGGTACGAGCAGTACTTC
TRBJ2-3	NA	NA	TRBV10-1	CASSESGNTDTQYF	TGCGCCAGCAGTGAGTCTGGGAACACAGATACGCAGTATTTT
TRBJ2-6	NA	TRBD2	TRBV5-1	CASSSGGLAGKLSANVLTF	TGCGCCAGCAGCTCCGGTGGGTTAGCGGGAAAACTGTCGGCCAACGTCCTGACTTTC
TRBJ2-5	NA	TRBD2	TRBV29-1	CSVREAGETQYF	TGCAGCGTTCGGGAGGCGGGGGAGACCCAGTACTTC
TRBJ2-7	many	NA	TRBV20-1	CSASGRFYEQYF	TGCAGTGCTTCGGGACGATTCTACGAGCAGTACTTC
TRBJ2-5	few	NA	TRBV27	CASSLLGVETQYF	TGTGCCAGCAGTTTATTAGGGGTAGAGACCCAGTACTTC
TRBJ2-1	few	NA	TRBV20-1	CSATDYAPTDYNEQFF	TGCAGTGCTACGGACTACGCGCCAACAGATTACAATGAGCAGTTCTTC
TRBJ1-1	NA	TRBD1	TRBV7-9	CASSFPQGGSNTEAFF	TGTGCCAGCAGCTTTCCACAGGGGGGCTCGAACACTGAAGCTTTCTTT
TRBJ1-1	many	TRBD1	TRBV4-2	CASSQERSTGGSRTEAFF	TGTGCCAGCAGCCAAGAGAGAAGTACAGGGGGCAGTCGTACTGAAGCTTTCTTT
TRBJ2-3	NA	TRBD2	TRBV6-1	CATKLAGPTDTQYF	TGTGCCACCAAACTAGCGGGGCCCACAGATACGCAGTATTTT
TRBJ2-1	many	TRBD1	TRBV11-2	CASSPDRDSNEQFF	TGTGCCAGCAGCCCAGACAGGGATTCCAATGAGCAGTTCTTC
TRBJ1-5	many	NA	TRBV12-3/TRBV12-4	CASSLNFRGNQPQHF	TGTGCCAGCAGTTTAAATTTCAGGGGCAATCAGCCCCAGCATTTT
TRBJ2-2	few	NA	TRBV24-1	CATSDPGGTNTGELFF	TGTGCCACCAGTGATCCCGGGGGCACGAACACCGGGGAGCTGTTTTTT
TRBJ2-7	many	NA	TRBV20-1	CSARELVIGEQYF	TGCAGTGCTAGAGAACTAGTAATCGGCGAGCAGTACTTC
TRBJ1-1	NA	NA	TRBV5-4	CASSLGRGGQAFF	TGTGCCAGCAGCTTGGGAAGGGGGGGCCAAGCTTTCTTT
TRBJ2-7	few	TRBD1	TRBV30	CAWSSGQGAYEQYF	TGTGCCTGGAGTTCGGGACAGGGGGCGTACGAGCAGTACTTC
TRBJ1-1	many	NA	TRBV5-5	CASSLVWGSNTEAFF	TGTGCCAGCAGCTTGGTTTGGGGTTCGAACACTGAAGCTTTCTTT
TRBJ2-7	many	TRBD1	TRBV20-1	CSAKRTGPYEQYF	TGCAGTGCCAAAAGGACAGGCCCCTACGAGCAGTACTTC
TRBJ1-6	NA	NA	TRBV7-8	CASSLEGRNNSPLHF	TGTGCCAGCAGCTTAGAAGGCAGAAATAATTCACCCCTCCACTTT
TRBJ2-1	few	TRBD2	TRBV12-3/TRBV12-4	CASSKRESGNEQFF	TGTGCCAGCTCAAAGCGGGAGTCGGGGAATGAGCAGTTCTTC
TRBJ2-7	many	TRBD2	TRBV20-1	CSARLAGGTYEQYF	TGCAGTGCTAGACTAGCGGGAGGAACCTACGAGCAGTACTTC